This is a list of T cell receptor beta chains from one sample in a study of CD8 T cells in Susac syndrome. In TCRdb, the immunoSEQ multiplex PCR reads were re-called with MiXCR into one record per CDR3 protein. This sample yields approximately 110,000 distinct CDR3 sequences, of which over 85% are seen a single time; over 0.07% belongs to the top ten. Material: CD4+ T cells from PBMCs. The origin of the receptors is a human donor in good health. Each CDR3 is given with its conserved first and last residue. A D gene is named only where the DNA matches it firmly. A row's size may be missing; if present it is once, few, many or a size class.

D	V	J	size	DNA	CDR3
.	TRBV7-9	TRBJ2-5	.	TGTGCCAGCAGCTTATATGGGCGGGAGACCCAGTACTTC	CASSLYGRETQYF
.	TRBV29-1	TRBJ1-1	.	TGCAGCGTTGAAGCGGGACACCTAACTGAAGCTTTCTTT	CSVEAGHLTEAFF
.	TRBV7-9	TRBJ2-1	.	TGTGCCAGCAGCTTAATCTCGGAGGTGCGTAAGCAGTTCTTC	CASSLISEVRKQFF
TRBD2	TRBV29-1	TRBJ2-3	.	TGCAGCGCCCTAGCGGGAGACGTAGATACGCAGTATTTT	CSALAGDVDTQYF
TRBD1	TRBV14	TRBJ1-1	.	TGTGCCAGCAGCCAAGTTCGGACAGGGATCGGTTTCTTT	CASSQVRTGIGFF
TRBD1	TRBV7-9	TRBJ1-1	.	TGTGCCAGCAGCGCAGGACAGGTGCGTGTCACTGAAGCTTTCTTT	CASSAGQVRVTEAFF
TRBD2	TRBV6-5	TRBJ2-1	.	TGTGCCAGCAGTTATGGGACTAGCGTCGACAATGAGCAGTTCTTC	CASSYGTSVDNEQFF
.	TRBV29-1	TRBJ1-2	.	TGCAGCGTTGAAGATCAGGGGACGGGCAACTATGGCTACACCTTC	CSVEDQGTGNYGYTF
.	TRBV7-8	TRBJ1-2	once	TGTGCCAGCAGCCTGAACGGGGCAGACTATGGCTACACCTTC	CASSLNGADYGYTF
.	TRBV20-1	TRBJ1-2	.	TGCAGTGCTAGAGGAGTAGGGAGGGCTGGTGGCTACACCTTC	CSARGVGRAGGYTF
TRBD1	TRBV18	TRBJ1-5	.	TGTGCCAGCTCTCCGCCCCCAGGGGGCCGTCAGCCCCAGCATTTT	CASSPPPGGRQPQHF
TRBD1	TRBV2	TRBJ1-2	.	TGTGCCAGCAGTGGGACAGGGGCCTATGGCTACACCTTC	CASSGTGAYGYTF
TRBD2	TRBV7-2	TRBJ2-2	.	TGTGCCAGCAGCTTACGGCTGCAGCGGGGTACCGGGGAGCTGTTTTTT	CASSLRLQRGTGELFF
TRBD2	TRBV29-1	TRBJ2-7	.	TGCAGCGTTAGCGGGGGGCGGGCAGGGGGATTCTACGAGCAGTACTTC	CSVSGGRAGGFYEQYF
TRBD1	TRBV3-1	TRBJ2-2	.	TGTGCCAGCAGCCCCACTTGGACAGGGACCGGGGAGCTGTTTTTT	CASSPTWTGTGELFF
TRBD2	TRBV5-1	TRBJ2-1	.	TGCGCCAGCAGCCAGCCTAGCGGGAGTTACAATGAGCAGTTCTTC	CASSQPSGSYNEQFF
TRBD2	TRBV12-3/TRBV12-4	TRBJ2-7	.	TGTGCCAGCGGACTAGGCGGGAGGGCCGGCGAGCAGTACTTC	CASGLGGRAGEQYF
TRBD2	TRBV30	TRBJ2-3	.	TGTGCCTGGACGCGGTGGGGAGGGGCAGATACGCAGTATTTT	CAWTRWGGADTQYF
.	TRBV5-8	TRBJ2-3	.	TGTGCCAGCATAGAGACGGGGGATACGCAGTATTTT	CASIETGDTQYF
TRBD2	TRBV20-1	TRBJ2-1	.	TGCAGTGCTAGAGCTCCTCTAGCGGGAGGGCCGGTTGAGCAGTTCTTC	CSARAPLAGGPVEQFF
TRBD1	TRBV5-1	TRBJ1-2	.	TGCGCCAGCAGCTGGGGGACAGCAAACTATGGCTACACCTTC	CASSWGTANYGYTF
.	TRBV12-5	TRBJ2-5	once	TGTGCTAGTGGTTTAATCGCGGAGGGCCTCTGGGAGACCCAGTACTTC	CASGLIAEGLWETQYF
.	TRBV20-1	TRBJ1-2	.	TGCAGTGCCCGAGAGGGGACACTCTATGGCTACACCTTC	CSAREGTLYGYTF
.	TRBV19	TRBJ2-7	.	TGTGCCAGTAGTACGCGAGCGGAGCGGCAGGCGCAGTACTTC	CASSTRAERQAQYF
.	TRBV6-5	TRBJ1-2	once	TGTGCCAGCGGTGACTTAGGGGTGGGGACCTTC	CASGDLGVGTF
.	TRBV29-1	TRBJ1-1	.	TGCAGCGTTAAAATGGGGGTACAGGGCTCTGAAGCTTTCTTT	CSVKMGVQGSEAFF
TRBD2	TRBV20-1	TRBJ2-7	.	TGCAGTGCTAGAGATCGACTAGCGGGTTCCTACGAGCAGTACTTC	CSARDRLAGSYEQYF
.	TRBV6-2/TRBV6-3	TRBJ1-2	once	TGTGCCAGCAGACCTAATTGGGATGGCTACACCTTC	CASRPNWDGYTF
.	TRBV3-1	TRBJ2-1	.	TGTGCCAGCAGCCAAGGTGGCGGTGAGCAGTTCTTC	CASSQGGGEQFF
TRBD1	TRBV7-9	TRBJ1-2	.	TGTGCCAGCAGTTTGGACAGGGCTTATGGCTACACCTTC	CASSLDRAYGYTF
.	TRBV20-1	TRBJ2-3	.	TGCAGTGGTCCAGGACCGGGCACAGATACGCAGTATTTT	CSGPGPGTDTQYF
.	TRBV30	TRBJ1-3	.	TGTGCCTGGAGTGGCACAGGGTACGGGGTCCGGTCCTCTGGAAACACCATATATTTT	CAWSGTGYGVRSSGNTIYF
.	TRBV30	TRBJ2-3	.	TGTGCCTGGAGTGCCCGGGGAAGCGGGCGCACAGATACGCAGTATTTT	CAWSARGSGRTDTQYF
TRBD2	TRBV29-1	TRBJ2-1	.	TGCAGCGTTGAAATAGCGGGAGCTTATAAAAACGGTGAGCAGTTCTTC	CSVEIAGAYKNGEQFF
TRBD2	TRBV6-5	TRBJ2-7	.	TGTGCCAGCAGTTACTCGACCGGACTAGTCCCCTACGAGCAGTACTTC	CASSYSTGLVPYEQYF
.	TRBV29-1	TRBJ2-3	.	TGCAGCGTTGAGGGGGTTCGCACAGATACGCAGTATTTT	CSVEGVRTDTQYF
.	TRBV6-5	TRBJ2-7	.	TGTGCCAGCAGTTACTCGATAGACTACGAGCAGTACTTC	CASSYSIDYEQYF
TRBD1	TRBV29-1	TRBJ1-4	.	TGCAGCGTTATAGCACAGGGGAATGTCGAAAAACTGTTTTTT	CSVIAQGNVEKLFF
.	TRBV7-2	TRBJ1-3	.	TGTGCCAGCAGCCCGAAGGGGAGGTGGCAGGGGTACTCTGGAAACACCATATATTTT	CASSPKGRWQGYSGNTIYF
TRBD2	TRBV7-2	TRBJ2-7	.	TGTGCCAGCAGCTTAGATAGTAGCGGGGCCTACGAGCAGTACTTC	CASSLDSSGAYEQYF
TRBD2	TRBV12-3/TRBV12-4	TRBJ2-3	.	TGTGCCAGCAGTAGTCGCGGGAGGGCCTCCACAGATACGCAGTATTTT	CASSSRGRASTDTQYF
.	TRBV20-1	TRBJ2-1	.	TGCAGTGCTAGAGATGGGTCTACGAGGGAGGCTGGGAATGAGCAGTTCTTC	CSARDGSTREAGNEQFF
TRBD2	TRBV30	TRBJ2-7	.	TGTGCCTGGAGTGTGGGGACTAGCGGGAGTACCCACGAGCAGTACTTC	CAWSVGTSGSTHEQYF
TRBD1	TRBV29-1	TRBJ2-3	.	TGCAGCGTGGTTCCGGGACAGGTTAGCGGAACGCAGTATTTT	CSVVPGQVSGTQYF
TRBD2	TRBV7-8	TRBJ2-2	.	TGTGCCAGCAGCTTAGGAACTAGCGGAAGGGAGCTGTTTTTT	CASSLGTSGRELFF